This T cell receptor (beta chain) was recovered during a study of regulatory T cells in long-lasting Graves disease. Whole-study context: Patients met the persistent Graves' disease definition after over 5 years of antithyroid drugs with positive TSH receptor antibodies.

Overall study findings and caveats: Among samples with persistent disease, TRBV28, TRBJ1-2 and TRBJ2-5 were favored.

For TCR beta, libraries came from iRepertoire HTBI primers and Arm-PCR of CDR3 regions. TCRdb processed the multiplex PCR reads anew with MiXCR; each CDR3 protein has one entry. Here the sample spans over 300,000 distinct CDR3 sequences, 15% to 20% being singletons. Time point in this sample: persistent/refractory GD, antithyroid drugs over 5 years with positive TRAb. With RNA extracted from PBMCs as input, the TCR library was made. Investigators report Graves' disease was diagnosed under American Thyroid Association guidelines. The patients were enrolled through endocrinology in Xi'an, China. Comments on this clonotype: Its antigen is unknown. It is likely a read error: a sequence one base away is far more abundant.

The ends were cut back, 5 bases at V and 5 bases at J, with 15 bases in the middle. Germline V gene lookup returns CDR1 MNHEY and CDR2 SMNVEV (reference sequence). This CDR3 comprises 14 residues. The J gene is TRBJ2-5, the V gene TRBV27; perhaps D is TRBD1 or TRBD2 (6 bases each). The TCR originated in a female donor with Graves disease. The sample here was peripheral blood mononuclear cells (PBMCs), taken when the disease was refractory, from a patient treated with antithyroid drugs. The CDR3 sequence: CASSESTGAETQYF. In DNA form, the CDR3 reads TGTGCCAGCAGTGAATCCACGGGGGCGGAGACCCAGTACTTC.